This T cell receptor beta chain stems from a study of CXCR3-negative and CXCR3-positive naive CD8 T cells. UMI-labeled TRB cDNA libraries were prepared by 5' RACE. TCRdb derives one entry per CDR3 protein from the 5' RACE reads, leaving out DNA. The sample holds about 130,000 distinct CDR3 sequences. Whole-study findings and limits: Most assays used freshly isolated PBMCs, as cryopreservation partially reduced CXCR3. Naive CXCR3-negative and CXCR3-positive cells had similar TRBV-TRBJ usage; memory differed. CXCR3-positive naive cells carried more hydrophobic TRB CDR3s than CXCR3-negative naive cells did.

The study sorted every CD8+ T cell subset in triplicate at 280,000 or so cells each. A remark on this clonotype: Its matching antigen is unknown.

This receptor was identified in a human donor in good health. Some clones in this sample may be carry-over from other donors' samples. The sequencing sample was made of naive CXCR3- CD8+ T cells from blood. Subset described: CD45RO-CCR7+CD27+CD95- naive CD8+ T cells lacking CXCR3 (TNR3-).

CDR3 residues: CASSSSGTDTQYF. The J gene is TRBJ2-3, the V gene TRBV11-1. Germline lookup yields CDR1 SGHAT and CDR2 FQDESV (reference sequence). The CDR3 extends over 13 amino acids.